The sequence of this T cell receptor beta chain was determined in a study of blood T cell repertoires in COVID-19. Germline V lookup: CDR1 KGHSH, CDR2 LQKENI. With 3 bases clipped from V and 0 bases from J, the junction kept 5 bases outside the gene matches. The CDR3 length is 16 residues. The repertoire was sequenced with immunoSEQ multiplex PCR; TCRdb's copy has only in-frame clones and lacks some. The table records about 280,000 clones, 65% to 90% of them present only once. The chain combines TRBV18 with TRBJ1-3; 7 bases are shared with TRBD1. The sample consisted of peripheral blood. The clonotype originates from a human donor in a cohort sampled during active COVID-19. The CDR3 is CASSPLGQFSGNTIYF. CDR3 nucleotide sequence: TGTGCCAGCTCACCCCTGGGACAGTTCTCTGGAAACACCATATATTTT.